A single sample gave rise to the 11 T cell receptor beta chains below, sequenced in a study of blood T cell repertoires in COVID-19. The method was immunoSEQ multiplex PCR; TCRdb's version includes in-frame clones alone and lacks a portion of them. The repertoire holds fewer than 150,000 clones, with under 90% as singletons. Material: PBMCs or T cells enriched from blood (not recorded which). The receptor set was obtained from a man in his fifties or sixties in a cohort exposed to, infected with or recovered from COVID-19 (not recorded which).

CDR3: CASSLVGSGNTIYF. The CDR3 DNA sequence: TGTGCCAGCAGCTTAGTTGGCTCAGGAAACACCATATATTTT. V gene TRBV7-9 combines with J gene TRBJ1-3; D ambiguous. V gave up 1 base and J gave up 4 bases, with 8 bases separating them. The CDR3 length is 14 residues. The germline V gene encodes CDR1 SEHNR and CDR2 FQNEAQ (reference sequence).

This clone turned up a few times. The genes are TRBV10-3 and TRBJ1-5; 7 bases line up with TRBD1. The CDR3 has 13 amino acids. Germline CDR1 and CDR2: ENHRY and SYGVKD. Trimming took 4 bases from V and 5 from J; bases not matched to a gene: 2. CDR3 nucleotide sequence: TGTGCCATCAGTGGTGGGACAGATCAGCCCCAGCATTTT. Its protein product is CAISGGTDQPQHF.

This clone was detected many times. The chain combines TRBV10-1 with TRBJ1-3; 7 nucleotides align to TRBD1. Germline-derived CDR1 and CDR2 are WNHNN and SYGVQD (reference sequence). Unmatched junction bases numbered 3, after V lost 10 bases and J lost 3 bases. The CDR3 runs 12 residues. The CDR3 loop reads CATTGVGNTIYF. CDR3 coding DNA: TGCGCCACCACAGGGGTTGGAAACACCATATATTTT.

The chain has TRBV4-1 and TRBJ2-1, with no clear D. Germline-derived CDR1 and CDR2 are MGHRA and YSYEKL. Trimming removed 0 bases at V and 10 bases at J, with 10 bases between. This CDR3 has 13 amino acids. CDR3: CASSQDQRSEQFF. As DNA, the CDR3 is TGCGCCAGCAGCCAAGATCAGAGGTCGGAGCAGTTCTTC.

The gene calls are TRBV3-1 (or the pseudogene TRBV3-2) and TRBJ2-7; maybe TRBD1 (6 bases). CDR3 length: 15 amino acids. V was pared by 4 bases and J by 0 bases, with 13 bases between. Germline CDR1 is LGHDT and CDR2 is YNNKEL (reference sequence). The CDR3 region is CASSPTGISSYEQYF. In DNA form, the CDR3 reads TGTGCCAGCAGCCCGACAGGAATTAGCTCCTACGAGCAGTACTTC.

This chain uses TRBV10-3 with TRBJ1-6; 9 positions match TRBD1. This CDR3 has 18 amino acids. The V gene's germline CDR1 is ENHRY and CDR2 SYGVKD. J was trimmed by 0 bases and V by 4 bases; bases with no gene match: 7. Written as DNA, the CDR3 is TGTGCCATCAGTGTAGGTGGGACAGGGAGCTCCTATAATTCACCCCTCCACTTT. Protein sequence: CAISVGGTGSSYNSPLHF.

The V and J genes are TRBV10-3 and TRBJ2-1; TRBD2 matches at 11 bases. Trimming removed 1 base from V and 9 bases from J; junction bases left unmatched: 14. This CDR3 is 18 amino acids long. The germline gives CDR1 ENHRY, CDR2 SYGVKD. Written as DNA, the CDR3 is TGTGCCATCAGTGAGTTACCCTCTACTAGCGGGGGCGAGGGTGAGCAGTTCTTC. Its translation: CAISELPSTSGGEGEQFF.

This chain uses TRBV6-6 with TRBJ1-5; TRBD1 aligns across 7 bases. The CDR3 is 14 amino acids. Germline V gives CDR1 MNHNY, CDR2 SVGAGI (reference sequence). With V trimmed by 6 bases and J by 3 bases, 5 bases remained unmatched. The chain's CDR3 is CASREGANNQPQHF. DNA for the CDR3: TGTGCCAGCAGGGAGGGGGCCAACAATCAGCCCCAGCATTTT.

This chain links TRBV9 with TRBJ1-2, with D unresolved. The CDR3 length is 12 residues. CDR1 SGDLS and CDR2 YYNGEE come from the germline V gene. V was cut by 5 bases and J by 8 bases, with 13 bases left in between. The CDR3 sequence is CASRKEEGGYTF. The CDR3 DNA is TGTGCCAGCAGAAAGGAGGAGGGCGGCTACACCTTC.

This clone has just one count. The chain recombines TRBV27 with TRBJ2-1; 10 bases fit TRBD2. The V segment lost 6 bases and the J segment 6 bases; nucleotides outside the gene matches: 11. The CDR3 spans 16 residues. Germline V gives CDR1 MNHEY, CDR2 SMNVEV (reference sequence). This chain's CDR3 is CASSPVAGGNSNEQFF. As DNA, the CDR3 is TGTGCCAGCAGCCCCGTAGCGGGAGGTAACTCCAATGAGCAGTTCTTC.

The chain combines TRBV27 with TRBJ1-1; D not certain. V was shortened by 2 bases and J by 1 base, with 8 bases between the two germline ends. The CDR3 length is 14 residues. CDR1 MNHEY and CDR2 SMNVEV come from the germline V gene (reference sequence). The DNA of the CDR3 is TGTGCCAGCAGTTTAGGAGGGCCGAACACTGAAGCTTTCTTT. Its translation is CASSLGGPNTEAFF.